This T cell receptor beta chain was sequenced for a study of TIL therapy for anti-PD-1-resistant metastatic lung cancer (TCRdb year 2021). In the study overall: Enrolled patients had a median age of almost 55 years (range about 38-85) and a median tumor PD-L1 proportion score of roughly 6%. T cell receptor beta sequencing of tumor and peripheral blood was used to follow clonotypes across the tumor, the expanded TIL product and serial blood samples. Most of the cohort had lung adenocarcinoma, including several EGFR-mutant tumors and two ALK-rearranged tumors, and half of the patients were either current or former smokers. A median non-synonymous tumor mutation burden of approximately 1.5 mutations per megabase was determined across the cohort by whole-exome sequencing. General conclusions and limits of the study: The study protocol defined all tumor marker inferences as exploratory. Clonal turnover during TIL culture was high, and many clones enriched in the product were not detected in the baseline tumor, suggesting clonal contraction rather than faithful expansion. Compared with baseline intratumoral T cells, expanded TIL cultures were more clonal and less diverse (median clonality roughly 6% vs 31%, p < 0.0001). The cohort was highly selected, including more treatment-naive, never-smoker and oncogene-addicted patients than is typical, which limits generalizability.

Counted from cysteine to phenylalanine, this CDR3 has 14 amino acids. The CDR3 DNA has 42 bases and is translated from base 1. For CDR1 and CDR2, the germline V gene lists MNHEY and SVGAGI. The germline ends are 10 bases apart after V is trimmed by 7 bases and J by 0 bases. The immunoSEQ v3 hsTCRB kit was used to amplify TCR beta CDR3 regions from genomic DNA through bias-controlled multiplex PCR. An Illumina NextSeq 500 was used to sequence the TCR libraries, reaching some 2 million read pairs at survey level or roughly 5-6.5 million at deep level. In the original analysis: V, D and J genes were assigned, non-productive sequences were removed, and clonality was reported by immunoSEQ Analyzer software. Repertoires of infused TIL and blood were compared using productive Simpson clonality and the Morisita overlap index of productive TRB rearrangements. Not all clones reach the TCRdb copy of this immuneACCESS table, which keeps in-frame sequences only. Checked studies attribute under half of the gap to unresolved V genes and leave the rest unexplained. V and J calls and clone size are as listed in that table; D and trimming were resolved from the DNA. A total of about 5,300 clones appear in this sample, almost 65% of them only once. In total, the top ten clones hold about 10% of the sample.

In the paper's terms, the time point label means: pre-treatment sample, taken before nivolumab and TIL therapy. The baseline tumor samples, taken from the same resection that was used to grow TIL, were excised metastases, most often pleural nodules or supraclavicular lymph nodes. Tumors were harvested prior to any PD-1/PD-L1 blockade, after which nivolumab was administered to patients, and lymphodepletion, expanded TIL infusion and IL-2 were given to patients who progressed. Adults with stage 4 NSCLC were enrolled from late 2017 to January 2020 in a dual-center phase I trial. The samples were obtained from a phase I trial that was single-arm and open-label and tested tumor-infiltrating lymphocyte therapy combined with nivolumab in advanced non-small cell lung cancer. For each resected tumor, portions were snap-frozen in liquid nitrogen and kept at -80 degrees C. Tumor regions of interest were selected on H&E sections by laser-capture macrodissection, were pulverized into roughly 16 mg aliquots, and were extracted with Qiagen Allprep kits.

This clone was counted a few times. Its antigen remains undetermined. No much larger clone is present one base from it, and per-base qualities are unavailable. The receptor comes from a man in his 70s with non-small cell lung cancer. The sequenced sample was tumor tissue, obtained at baseline. Recombination connected TRBV6-5 to TRBJ1-5, with TRBD1 perhaps the D gene, on 6 matching bases. This receptor carries the CDR3 CASNDRHSNQPQHF. The nucleotide sequence is given as TGTGCCAGCAATGACAGGCATAGCAATCAGCCCCAGCATTTT.